The rows below give T cell receptor beta chains drawn from one sample of a study of T cell changes during pregnancy in multiple sclerosis. Here immunoSEQ multiplex PCR was the method, and the copy in TCRdb shows in-frame clones only, minus some. Among around 24,000 clones listed, roughly 85% were seen once. Sequenced material: CD8+ T cells from peripheral blood mononuclear cells, taken in the first trimester of pregnancy. Receptors originate from a female donor in good health, enrolled as a control in a pregnancy study. The conserved cysteine and the conserved F or W are not part of the CDR3 here.

TRBV9	TRBJ2-3	ASSQTGDTQY
TRBV15	TRBJ2-1	ATTGRGGPGDEQF
TRBV6-1	TRBJ2-7	ASSEADGYEQY
TRBV7-9	TRBJ1-5	ASSSTEDHQPQH
TRBV7-2	TRBJ2-7	ASSLGQSFYEQY
TRBV15	TRBJ1-2	ATSRDGTGVLGYT
TRBV4-1	TRBJ2-5	ASSQEGLAGNRGETQY
TRBV5-1	TRBJ2-1	ASSWGTGGIEQF
TRBV19	TRBJ1-1	ASSILGRDTEAF
TRBV11-1	TRBJ2-7	ASSQGAGTINPYEQY
TRBV14	TRBJ2-7	ASSPPTGKNNEQY
TRBV13	TRBJ1-1	ASSLISTEAF
TRBV29-1	TRBJ2-1	SAGLAGAIYNEQF
TRBV15	TRBJ1-1	ATSRSTEEAF
TRBV11-2	TRBJ2-7	ASSAGSSYEQY
TRBV4-3	TRBJ2-2	ASSQVGKNTGELF
TRBV20-1	TRBJ2-7	SAPAYEQY
TRBV27	TRBJ2-1	AVGTKNNEQF
TRBV4-3	TRBJ1-6	ASSHANGPLH
TRBV7-3	TRBJ2-6	ASSLSSRGSSGANVLT